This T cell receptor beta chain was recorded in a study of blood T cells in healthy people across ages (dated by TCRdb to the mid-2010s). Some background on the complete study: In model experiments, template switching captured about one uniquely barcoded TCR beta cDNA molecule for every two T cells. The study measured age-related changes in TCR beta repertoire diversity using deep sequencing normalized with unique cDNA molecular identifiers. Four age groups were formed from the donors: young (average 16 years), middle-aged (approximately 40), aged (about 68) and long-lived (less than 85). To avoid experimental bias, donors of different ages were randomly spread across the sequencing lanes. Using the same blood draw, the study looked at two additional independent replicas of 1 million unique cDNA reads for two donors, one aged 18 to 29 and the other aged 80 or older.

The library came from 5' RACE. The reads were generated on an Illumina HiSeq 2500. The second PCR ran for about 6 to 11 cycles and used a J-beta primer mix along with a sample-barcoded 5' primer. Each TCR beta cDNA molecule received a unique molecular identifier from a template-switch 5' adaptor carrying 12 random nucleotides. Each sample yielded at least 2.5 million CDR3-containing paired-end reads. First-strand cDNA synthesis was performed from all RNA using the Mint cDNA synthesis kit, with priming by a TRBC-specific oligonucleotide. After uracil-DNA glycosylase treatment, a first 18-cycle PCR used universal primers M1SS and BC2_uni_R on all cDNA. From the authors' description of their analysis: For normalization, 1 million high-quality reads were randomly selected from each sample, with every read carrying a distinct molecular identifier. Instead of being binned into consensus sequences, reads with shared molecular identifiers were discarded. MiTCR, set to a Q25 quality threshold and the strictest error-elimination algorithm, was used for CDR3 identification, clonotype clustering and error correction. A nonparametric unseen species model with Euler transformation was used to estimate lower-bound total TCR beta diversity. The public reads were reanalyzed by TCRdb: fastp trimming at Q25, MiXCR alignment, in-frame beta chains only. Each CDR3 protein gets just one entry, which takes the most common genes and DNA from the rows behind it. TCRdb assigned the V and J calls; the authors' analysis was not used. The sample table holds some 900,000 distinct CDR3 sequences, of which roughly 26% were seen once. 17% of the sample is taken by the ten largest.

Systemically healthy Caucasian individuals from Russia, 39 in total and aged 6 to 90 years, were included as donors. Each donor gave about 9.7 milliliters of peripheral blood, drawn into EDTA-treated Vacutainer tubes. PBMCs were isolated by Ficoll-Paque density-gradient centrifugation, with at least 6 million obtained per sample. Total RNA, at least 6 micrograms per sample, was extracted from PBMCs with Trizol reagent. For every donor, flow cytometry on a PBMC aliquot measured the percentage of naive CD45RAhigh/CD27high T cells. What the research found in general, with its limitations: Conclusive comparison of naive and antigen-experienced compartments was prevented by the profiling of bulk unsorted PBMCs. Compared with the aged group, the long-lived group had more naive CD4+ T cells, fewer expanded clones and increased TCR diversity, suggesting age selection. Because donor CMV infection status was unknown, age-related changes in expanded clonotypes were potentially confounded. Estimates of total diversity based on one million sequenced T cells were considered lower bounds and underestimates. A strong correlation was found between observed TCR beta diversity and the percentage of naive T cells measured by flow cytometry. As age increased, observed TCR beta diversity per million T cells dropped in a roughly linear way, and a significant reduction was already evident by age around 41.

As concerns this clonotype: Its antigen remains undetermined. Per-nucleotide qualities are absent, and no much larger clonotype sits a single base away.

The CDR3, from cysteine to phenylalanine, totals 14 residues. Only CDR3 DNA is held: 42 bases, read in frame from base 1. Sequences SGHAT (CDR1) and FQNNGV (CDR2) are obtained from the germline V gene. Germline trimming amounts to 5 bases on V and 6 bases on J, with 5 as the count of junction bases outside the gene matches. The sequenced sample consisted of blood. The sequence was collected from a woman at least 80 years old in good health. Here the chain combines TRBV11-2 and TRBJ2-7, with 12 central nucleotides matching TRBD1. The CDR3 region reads CASSARDRGREQYF. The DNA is TGTGCCAGCAGCGCCCGGGACAGGGGGCGCGAGCAGTACTTC. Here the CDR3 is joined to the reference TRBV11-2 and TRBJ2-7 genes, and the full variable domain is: EAGVAQSPRYKIIEKRQSVAFWCNPISGHATLYWYQQILGQGPKLLIQFQNNGVVDDSQLPKDRFSAERLKGVDSTLKIQPAKLEDSAVYLCASSARDRGREQYFGPGTRLTVT.